One sample yielded the 23 T cell receptor beta chains listed below, sequenced in a study of cytomegalovirus exposure and HLA in healthy donors. Profiling relied on immunoSEQ multiplex PCR, and the TCRdb table lists in-frame clones only, not all of them. Among around 56,000 clones, roughly 93% were seen once, and the ten largest hold more than 1.5%. What was sequenced was PBMCs. These TCRs come from a woman aged 18-29 years in good health and CMV-seropositive.

The chain recombines TRBV5-4 with TRBJ1-5; the D gene is possibly TRBD1 (5 bases). In germline, CDR1 is SGHNT, CDR2 YYREEE (reference sequence). With 0 bases removed from V and 9 bases from J, the gap between germline ends came to 10 bases. The CDR3 sequence is 13 residues long. For the CDR3, the DNA is TGTGCCAGCAGCTTGGACAGGCGTGGGCCCCAGCATTTT. Amino acid sequence: CASSLDRRGPQHF.

V and J are TRBV2 and TRBJ2-3; 8 nucleotides agree with TRBD2. CDR3 size: 20 residues. CDR1 is SNHLY, CDR2 FYNNEI, per germline. V lost 6 bases, J lost 0 bases, and 20 bases stayed unmatched. The CDR3 nucleotides read TGTGCCAGCAGGGCCCCCAGCGGGGGAGGCCCTGATCTTAGCACAGATACGCAGTATTTT. Its protein product is CASRAPSGGGPDLSTDTQYF.

V usage is TRBV7-9 and J usage is TRBJ2-2; D might be TRBD1 (6 bases). Trimming stripped 5 bases from V and 6 bases from J, with 16 bases between. The CDR3 extends over 15 amino acids. Germline assignment: CDR1 SEHNR and CDR2 FQNEAQ (reference sequence). CDR3 DNA sequence: TGTGCCAGCAGCCCTCCGGACAGCAGCTCCGGGGAGCTGTTTTTT. Protein sequence: CASSPPDSSSGELFF.

This chain uses TRBV5-6 with TRBJ2-3; D gene unclear. The germline CDR1 and CDR2 sequences are SGHDT and YYEEEE. The CDR3 consists of 16 residues. V lost 4 bases and J lost 2, with 17 bases in between. For the CDR3, the DNA is TGTGCCAGCAGCGTTGGGCCGTACCTCGCCACAGATACGCAGTATTTT. Residues: CASSVGPYLATDTQYF.

This chain joins TRBV18 and TRBJ1-4; 7 nucleotides agree with TRBD1. V trimming: 3 bases; J trimming: 0 bases; junction bases outside the gene matches: 4. Germline CDR1 and CDR2: KGHSH and LQKENI. This CDR3 is built from 16 residues. Here the CDR3 reads CASSPDRTATNEKLFF. CDR3 nucleotides: TGTGCCAGCTCACCGGACAGGACCGCAACTAATGAAAAACTGTTTTTT.

This chain joins TRBV13 and TRBJ2-1, with 9 bases matching TRBD2. CDR3 length equals 16 residues. CDR1 is PRHDT and CDR2 is FYEKMQ in the germline V gene (reference sequence). Trimming removed 5 bases from V and 3 bases from J; junction bases left unmatched: 8. The CDR3 sequence is CASSPLGSGGYNEQFF. CDR3 DNA sequence: TGTGCCAGCAGCCCCCTGGGTAGCGGGGGCTACAATGAGCAGTTCTTC. The variable domain in full, completed from reference TRBV13 and TRBJ2-1, reads AAGVIQSPRHLIKEKRETATLKCYPIPRHDTVYWYQQGPGQDPQFLISFYEKMQSDKGSIPDRFSAQQFSDYHSELNMSSLELGDSALYFCASSPLGSGGYNEQFFGPGTRLTVL.

The chain links TRBV15 to TRBJ2-7, with TRBD2 matching 12 bases. Looked up from germline, CDR1 is LNHNV and CDR2 is YYDKDF (reference sequence). The CDR3 is made up of 16 amino acids. The trim removed 3 bases at V and 5 bases at J, leaving 8 bases unmatched. CDR3 sequence reads: CATSRQTSGGIHEQYF. In nucleotides, the CDR3 is TGTGCCACCAGCAGGCAAACTAGCGGGGGGATCCACGAGCAGTACTTC.

The chain has TRBV25-1 and TRBJ1-5; a weak D match, TRBD1 (5 bases). V was cut by 8 bases and J by 4 bases, with 15 bases left in between. From germline, CDR1 is MGHDK and CDR2 SYGVNS. The CDR3 has 14 residues. As DNA, the CDR3 is TGTGCCAGCGGAACTTCAGGGTCGAATCAGCCCCAGCATTTT. Amino acids: CASGTSGSNQPQHF.

This sequence joins TRBV28 and TRBJ1-2; D unclear. The germline V gene has CDR1 MDHEN and CDR2 SYDVKM. The CDR3 spans 13 residues. Trimming removed 5 bases at V and 3 bases at J, with 10 bases between. DNA of the CDR3: TGTGCCAGCAGTCTCACCAGCGACTATGGCTACACCTTC. Encoded protein: CASSLTSDYGYTF.

As DNA, the CDR3 is TGTGCCAGTAGTGAGGCAGGGGGTCCCGGCTACACCTTC. This translates into CASSEAGGPGYTF. The V and J genes are TRBV19 and TRBJ1-2; 7 bases are shared with TRBD1. This CDR3 has 13 amino acids. Unmatched junction bases numbered 8, after V lost 5 bases and J lost 8 bases. Germline V lookup: CDR1 LNHDA, CDR2 SQIVND (reference sequence).

This clone was found a few times. The chain combines TRBV5-8 with TRBJ1-3; no clear D. Per the germline V gene, CDR1 is SGHTS and CDR2 is YDEGEE. Trimming pared 3 bases from V and 0 bases from J, leaving 10 bases between. The CDR3 loop spans 15 amino acids. The CDR3 is CASSSPGFSGNTIYF. CDR3 DNA: TGTGCCAGCAGCTCACCAGGCTTCTCTGGAAACACCATATATTTT.

The chain carries TRBV2 and TRBJ1-2; TRBD1 is a possible D gene (5 bases). Trimming shortened V by 5 bases and J by 6 bases, and 13 bases separated the two germline ends. Germline V gene sequence: CDR1 SNHLY, CDR2 FYNNEI. CDR3 length: 13 residues. The CDR3 DNA sequence: TGTGCCAGCAGTCCTATTCAGGGCGATGGCTACACCTTC. The encoded protein is CASSPIQGDGYTF.

V gene TRBV28 combines with J gene TRBJ2-2, with D possibly TRBD2 on 5 matching bases. CDR1 and CDR2 (germline): MDHEN, SYDVKM. Trimming took off 7 bases at V and 4 bases at J, with 13 bases between the two ends. CDR3 length equals 14 residues. The CDR3 here is CASKGSFSTGELFF. CDR3 sequence (DNA): TGTGCCAGCAAAGGGAGCTTTTCCACCGGGGAGCTGTTTTTT.

The J gene is TRBJ2-7, the V gene TRBV5-1, with a tentative D call TRBD2 (6 bases). CDR1 is SGHRS, CDR2 YFSETQ, per germline. The CDR3 is 16 amino acids. Trimming stripped 0 bases from V and 0 bases from J, with 13 bases between. The DNA for the CDR3 is TGCGCCAGCAGCTTGGCCGGGGGAGGTCCCTCCTACGAGCAGTACTTC. Translating it yields CASSLAGGGPSYEQYF.

The chain couples TRBV25-1 to TRBJ2-1; D might be TRBD2 (6 bases). V was clipped by 3 bases and J by 9 bases, with 6 bases between them. The CDR3 is made up of 11 amino acids. CDR1 and CDR2 from the germline V gene are MGHDK and SYGVNS. The CDR3 DNA reads TGTGCCAGCAGTGAGGGGGGTGAGCAGTTCTTC. It codes for CASSEGGEQFF.

This clone is labeled medium-sized. The chain joins TRBV19 to TRBJ1-1; TRBD1 might be the D (5 bases). Germline CDR1 reads LNHDA; CDR2 reads SQIVND (reference sequence). The length of the CDR3 is 14 residues. Trimming removed 0 bases at V and 5 bases at J, with 10 bases between. This CDR3 is CASSIDIQGTEAFF. The CDR3 region has the DNA TGTGCCAGTAGTATAGACATCCAGGGTACTGAAGCTTTCTTT.

V and J are TRBV15 and TRBJ1-5, with 8 positions matching TRBD1. V was clipped by 1 base and J by 4 bases; unmatched bases: 3. From germline, CDR1 is LNHNV and CDR2 YYDKDF (reference sequence). The CDR3 runs 15 residues. This CDR3 reads CATSRGQGFNQPQHF. The CDR3 region has the DNA TGTGCCACCAGCAGAGGACAGGGGTTTAATCAGCCCCAGCATTTT. The variable domain in full, with the rest retrieved from reference TRBV15 and TRBJ1-5, is DAMVIQNPRYQVTQFGKPVTLSCSQTLNHNVMYWYQQKSSQAPKLLFHYYDKDFNNEADTPDNFQSRRPNTSFCFLDIRSPGLGDTAMYLCATSRGQGFNQPQHFGDGTRLSIL.

This chain uses TRBV5-1 with TRBJ1-2; 7 bases match TRBD1. The J segment lost 3 bases and the V segment lost 1 base, leaving 0 bases of the junction unmatched. The CDR3 runs 13 residues. In germline, CDR1 is SGHRS, CDR2 YFSETQ. The CDR3 loop is CASSLTGDYGYTF. CDR3 nucleotide sequence: TGCGCCAGCAGCTTGACAGGGGACTATGGCTACACCTTC.

This chain links TRBV6-5 with TRBJ2-7; tentative D call: TRBD2 (7 bases). The CDR3 spans 16 residues. The germline V and J ends were trimmed by 0 bases and 5 bases, with 17 bases remaining between them. The V gene's germline CDR1 is MNHEY and CDR2 SVGAGI. CDR3 sequence: CASSYSTAGAGDEQYF. DNA for the CDR3: TGTGCCAGCAGTTACTCGACGGCAGGGGCGGGAGACGAGCAGTACTTC.

The chain uses TRBV7-2 and TRBJ1-2; D unclear. Germline values: CDR1 SGHTA, CDR2 FQGNSA. CDR3 size: 15 residues. Trimming pared 1 base from V and 5 bases from J, leaving 14 bases between. This CDR3 is CASSLDGGVGYGYTF. The CDR3 DNA sequence: TGTGCCAGCAGCTTAGATGGCGGGGTGGGTTATGGCTACACCTTC.

The chain couples TRBV27 to TRBJ2-1, with 11 bases that match TRBD2. V lost 3 bases, J lost 5 bases, and 0 bases stayed unmatched. From germline, CDR1 is MNHEY and CDR2 SMNVEV (reference sequence). The CDR3 totals 14 residues. The CDR3 spells CASSLTSGNNEQFF. As DNA, the CDR3 is TGTGCCAGCAGTTTGACTAGCGGGAACAATGAGCAGTTCTTC.

This sequence joins TRBV11-2 and TRBJ1-5; 7 bases map to TRBD1. The trim removed 5 bases at V and 4 bases at J, leaving 8 bases unmatched. The CDR3 covers 15 residues. The V gene's germline CDR1 is SGHAT and CDR2 FQNNGV. CDR3 nucleotides: TGTGCCAGCAGCCAGGACAGGCTTGATAATCAGCCCCAGCATTTT. Translation gives CASSQDRLDNQPQHF.

The chain has TRBV15 and TRBJ1-1, with D unclear. CDR3 size: 14 residues. Germline V gene data show CDR1 as LNHNV and CDR2 as YYDKDF (reference sequence). Trimming took 5 bases from V and 3 from J, leaving 13 bases between them. This CDR3 reads CATSRGGAHTEAFF. The CDR3 DNA reads as TGTGCCACCAGCCGAGGTGGAGCGCACACTGAAGCTTTCTTT.